These T cell receptor beta chains were read from a single sample in a study of cytomegalovirus exposure and HLA in healthy donors. Using immunoSEQ multiplex PCR, the repertoire was profiled, and TCRdb retains in-frame clones only, with some absent. The table lists some 130,000 clones, roughly 80% of them singletons. Sequenced material: PBMCs. The receptor source for this set is a female donor in good health and CMV-seronegative. Each CDR3 is given with its conserved first and last residue. D genes are given only for firm matches. Some rows mark clone size as missing; the rest say once, few, many or name a class of expanded clone.

V gene: TRBV2
J gene: TRBJ2-1
D gene: -
CDR3 length: 14
clone size: -
CDR3 DNA: TGTGCCAGCAGTCCTACGGAGTCTAACAATGAGCAGTTCTTC
CDR3 protein: CASSPTESNNEQFF

V gene: TRBV19
J gene: TRBJ1-1
D gene: -
CDR3 length: 13
clone size: -
CDR3 DNA: TGTGCCAGTAGTGTTACAGCTAACACTGAAGCTTTCTTT
CDR3 protein: CASSVTANTEAFF

V gene: TRBV18
J gene: TRBJ2-1
D gene: TRBD2
CDR3 length: 16
clone size: -
CDR3 DNA: TGTGCCAGCTCACCAGAAGAGCGGGAGTATTACAATGAGCAGTTCTTC
CDR3 protein: CASSPEEREYYNEQFF

V gene: TRBV28
J gene: TRBJ1-5
D gene: TRBD1
CDR3 length: 15
clone size: -
CDR3 DNA: TGTGCCAGCAGTCTTACAGGGGGCTACAATCAGCCCCAGCATTTT
CDR3 protein: CASSLTGGYNQPQHF

V gene: TRBV6-6
J gene: TRBJ2-1
D gene: TRBD2
CDR3 length: 16
clone size: -
CDR3 DNA: TGTGCCAGCAGTTATCCTGTTGGGGAGGGCCGTAATGAGCAGTTCTTC
CDR3 protein: CASSYPVGEGRNEQFF

V gene: TRBV20-1
J gene: TRBJ1-2
D gene: -
CDR3 length: 9
clone size: -
CDR3 DNA: TGCAGCCCCCCAGGAGGCTACACCTTC
CDR3 protein: CSPPGGYTF

V gene: TRBV4-3
J gene: TRBJ2-7
D gene: -
CDR3 length: 15
clone size: -
CDR3 DNA: TGCGCCAGCAGCCAAGGGGCAGGGACTCCCTACGAGCAGTACTTC
CDR3 protein: CASSQGAGTPYEQYF

V gene: TRBV5-4
J gene: TRBJ2-7
D gene: TRBD2
CDR3 length: 14
clone size: -
CDR3 DNA: TGTGCCAGCAGCTCCACCGGGACTAGGGGTGAGCAGTACTTC
CDR3 protein: CASSSTGTRGEQYF

V gene: TRBV28
J gene: TRBJ2-5
D gene: TRBD1
CDR3 length: 15
clone size: -
CDR3 DNA: TGTGCCAGCAGCCTTACAGGGGTCGGGCCAGAGACCCAGTACTTC
CDR3 protein: CASSLTGVGPETQYF

V gene: TRBV5-6
J gene: TRBJ1-2
D gene: -
CDR3 length: 14
clone size: -
CDR3 DNA: TGTGCCAGCAGCTTGGTTAGCGCCCCCTATGGCTACACCTTC
CDR3 protein: CASSLVSAPYGYTF

V gene: TRBV5-1
J gene: TRBJ1-3
D gene: -
CDR3 length: 16
clone size: -
CDR3 DNA: TGCGCCAGCAGCTTGGGACAGGTGTACTCTGGAAACACCATATATTTT
CDR3 protein: CASSLGQVYSGNTIYF

V gene: TRBV9
J gene: TRBJ1-2
D gene: TRBD1
CDR3 length: 13
clone size: -
CDR3 DNA: TGTGCCAGCAGCGTGACAGGGAACTATGGCTACACCTTC
CDR3 protein: CASSVTGNYGYTF

V gene: TRBV29-1
J gene: TRBJ2-7
D gene: TRBD2
CDR3 length: 14
clone size: -
CDR3 DNA: TGCAGCGCCGGGACTAGCGGGAGTGTCTACGAGCAGTACTTC
CDR3 protein: CSAGTSGSVYEQYF

V gene: TRBV4-1
J gene: TRBJ2-7
D gene: -
CDR3 length: 15
clone size: once
CDR3 DNA: TGCGCCAGCAGCCAAGGAATGGGGAGCTCCTACGAGCAGTACTTC
CDR3 protein: CASSQGMGSSYEQYF

V gene: TRBV6-5
J gene: TRBJ2-3
D gene: -
CDR3 length: 14
clone size: -
CDR3 DNA: TGTGCCAGCAGCCTCACAGGGAGCACAGATACGCAGTATTTT
CDR3 protein: CASSLTGSTDTQYF

V gene: TRBV6-4
J gene: TRBJ2-5
D gene: TRBD1
CDR3 length: 15
clone size: -
CDR3 DNA: TGTGCCAGCAGACATAGACAGGGAAAACAAGAGACCCAGTACTTC
CDR3 protein: CASRHRQGKQETQYF

V gene: TRBV14
J gene: TRBJ2-7
D gene: -
CDR3 length: 16
clone size: -
CDR3 DNA: TGTGCCAGCAGCCAAGACTATGATCGGAGGAAGTACGAGCAGTACTTC
CDR3 protein: CASSQDYDRRKYEQYF

V gene: TRBV18
J gene: TRBJ1-1
D gene: TRBD1
CDR3 length: 13
clone size: -
CDR3 DNA: TGTGCCAGCTCCGGACAGGGCCCCACTGAAGCTTTCTTT
CDR3 protein: CASSGQGPTEAFF

V gene: TRBV2
J gene: TRBJ2-1
D gene: TRBD2
CDR3 length: 15
clone size: -
CDR3 DNA: TGTGCCAGCAGGTCAAGCGGGAGGGCCGTAAATGAGCAGTTCTTC
CDR3 protein: CASRSSGRAVNEQFF

V gene: TRBV9
J gene: TRBJ2-1
D gene: TRBD2
CDR3 length: 17
clone size: -
CDR3 DNA: TGTGCCAGCAGCGTGGAGAGCGGGAGCCCCTCCTACAATGAGCAGTTCTTC
CDR3 protein: CASSVESGSPSYNEQFF

V gene: TRBV29-1
J gene: TRBJ2-2
D gene: TRBD2
CDR3 length: 19
clone size: -
CDR3 DNA: TGCAGCGTTGATCCTCGGCCCACTTCTAGCGGGAGGTACACCGGGGAGCTGTTTTTT
CDR3 protein: CSVDPRPTSSGRYTGELFF

V gene: TRBV9
J gene: TRBJ1-1
D gene: -
CDR3 length: 15
clone size: -
CDR3 DNA: TGTGCCAGCAGCGTAGAGGGGGAGTTGAACACTGAAGCTTTCTTT
CDR3 protein: CASSVEGELNTEAFF

V gene: TRBV2
J gene: TRBJ2-2
D gene: -
CDR3 length: 14
clone size: -
CDR3 DNA: TGTGCCAGCATTATGAATCCGGGGGCCGGGGAGCTGTTTTTT
CDR3 protein: CASIMNPGAGELFF

V gene: TRBV6-1
J gene: TRBJ2-2
D gene: -
CDR3 length: 15
clone size: medium-sized
CDR3 DNA: TGTGCCAGTACTACAGGGCCCCTCGGTACCGGGGAGCTGTTTTTT
CDR3 protein: CASTTGPLGTGELFF

V gene: TRBV4-1
J gene: TRBJ2-7
D gene: TRBD2
CDR3 length: 16
clone size: -
CDR3 DNA: TGCGCCAGCAGCCGCTCCAGACTAGCGGGAGGTACCGAGCAGTACTTC
CDR3 protein: CASSRSRLAGGTEQYF

V gene: TRBV7-6
J gene: TRBJ2-7
D gene: TRBD2
CDR3 length: 13
clone size: -
CDR3 DNA: TGTGCCAGCAGCCCGACGGGGGGCTACGAGCAGTACTTC
CDR3 protein: CASSPTGGYEQYF

V gene: TRBV7-9
J gene: TRBJ1-2
D gene: TRBD1
CDR3 length: 18
clone size: -
CDR3 DNA: TGTGCCAGCAGCGGCCTCCGGGACAGTGGCCCGGGAGTCAGCGGCTACACCTTC
CDR3 protein: CASSGLRDSGPGVSGYTF

V gene: TRBV11-3
J gene: TRBJ2-3
D gene: TRBD2
CDR3 length: 14
clone size: -
CDR3 DNA: TGTGCCAGCAGCTTAGACGGGGGGGCAGATACGCAGTATTTT
CDR3 protein: CASSLDGGADTQYF

V gene: TRBV29-1
J gene: TRBJ2-1
D gene: -
CDR3 length: 16
clone size: -
CDR3 DNA: TGCAGCGTGTCAACAGGGTGGGAAAGCTCCTACAATGAGCAGTTCTTC
CDR3 protein: CSVSTGWESSYNEQFF

V gene: TRBV21-1
J gene: TRBJ1-2
D gene: -
CDR3 length: 15
clone size: -
CDR3 DNA: TGTGCCAGCAGCAGTTTTATATGGGGGGTCTATGGCTACACCTTC
CDR3 protein: CASSSFIWGVYGYTF

V gene: TRBV14
J gene: TRBJ2-3
D gene: TRBD2
CDR3 length: 16
clone size: few
CDR3 DNA: TGTGCCAGCAGCAACCCTAGCGGGAGGGCGACAGATACGCAGTATTTT
CDR3 protein: CASSNPSGRATDTQYF

V gene: TRBV19
J gene: TRBJ1-5
D gene: -
CDR3 length: 15
clone size: -
CDR3 DNA: TGTGCCAGTAGTATAAGGAGTTCCTACAATCAGCCCCAGCATTTT
CDR3 protein: CASSIRSSYNQPQHF

V gene: TRBV14
J gene: TRBJ1-2
D gene: TRBD1
CDR3 length: 14
clone size: -
CDR3 DNA: TGTGCCAGCAGCTCTCGGACAGGAGGGGGTGTCTACACCTTC
CDR3 protein: CASSSRTGGGVYTF

V gene: TRBV11-2
J gene: TRBJ1-1
D gene: -
CDR3 length: 12
clone size: -
CDR3 DNA: TGTGCCAGCAGCTTAGAAGGGGCAGGAGCTTTCTTT
CDR3 protein: CASSLEGAGAFF

V gene: TRBV28
J gene: TRBJ2-3
D gene: TRBD2
CDR3 length: 14
clone size: -
CDR3 DNA: TGTGCCAGCCGGTCTAGCGGTATTCTAGATACGCAGTATTTT
CDR3 protein: CASRSSGILDTQYF

V gene: TRBV7-9
J gene: TRBJ1-1
D gene: -
CDR3 length: 14
clone size: -
CDR3 DNA: TGTGCCAGCAGCTTAGCAGGGGGAAACACTGAAGCTTTCTTT
CDR3 protein: CASSLAGGNTEAFF

V gene: TRBV2
J gene: TRBJ2-2
D gene: TRBD2
CDR3 length: 14
clone size: few
CDR3 DNA: TGTGCCAGCACCGGCGGGGGTGGGACCGGGGAGCTGTTTTTT
CDR3 protein: CASTGGGGTGELFF

V gene: TRBV5-1
J gene: TRBJ2-1
D gene: -
CDR3 length: 13
clone size: -
CDR3 DNA: TGCGCCAGCAGCTTTGGCGGGGACAATGAGCAGTTCTTC
CDR3 protein: CASSFGGDNEQFF

V gene: TRBV28
J gene: TRBJ2-2
D gene: TRBD1
CDR3 length: 18
clone size: once
CDR3 DNA: TGTGCCAGCAGTTACCCCTCTGGACAGGGGGGGGTAGGCGGGGAGCTGTTTTTT
CDR3 protein: CASSYPSGQGGVGGELFF

V gene: TRBV5-4
J gene: TRBJ2-1
D gene: -
CDR3 length: 14
clone size: -
CDR3 DNA: TGTGCCAGCAGCTTAAGGCTAGGATTGCATGAGCAGTTCTTC
CDR3 protein: CASSLRLGLHEQFF

V gene: TRBV27
J gene: TRBJ1-2
D gene: TRBD1
CDR3 length: 15
clone size: -
CDR3 DNA: TGTGCCAGCAGTCCTAGGACAGGGTTTAACTATGGCTACACCTTC
CDR3 protein: CASSPRTGFNYGYTF

V gene: TRBV7-8
J gene: TRBJ1-3
D gene: -
CDR3 length: 15
clone size: -
CDR3 DNA: TGTGCCAGCAGCTGGATGGCAGGGGACGGAAACACCATATATTTT
CDR3 protein: CASSWMAGDGNTIYF

V gene: TRBV6-1
J gene: TRBJ2-3
D gene: TRBD2
CDR3 length: 17
clone size: few
CDR3 DNA: TGTGCCAGCAGTGAAAAGGGAGCGGCTAGCGGGAGGGATACGCAGTATTTT
CDR3 protein: CASSEKGAASGRDTQYF

V gene: TRBV6-5
J gene: TRBJ2-7
D gene: -
CDR3 length: 14
clone size: -
CDR3 DNA: TGTGCCAGCAGTAATACCGGAGGCCTCTACGAGCAGTACTTC
CDR3 protein: CASSNTGGLYEQYF

V gene: TRBV2
J gene: TRBJ2-1
D gene: TRBD1
CDR3 length: 16
clone size: -
CDR3 DNA: TGTGCCAGCAGAGACAGGACAGGACGCTCCTACAATGAGCAGTTCTTC
CDR3 protein: CASRDRTGRSYNEQFF

V gene: TRBV2
J gene: TRBJ1-5
D gene: TRBD1
CDR3 length: 13
clone size: once
CDR3 DNA: TGTGCCAGCATGGGACAGAGTAATCAGCCCCAGCATTTT
CDR3 protein: CASMGQSNQPQHF

V gene: TRBV4-2
J gene: TRBJ2-3
D gene: TRBD2
CDR3 length: 16
clone size: -
CDR3 DNA: TGTGCCAGCAGCCTGACTAGCGGGGAGGCGACAGATACGCAGTATTTT
CDR3 protein: CASSLTSGEATDTQYF

V gene: TRBV9
J gene: TRBJ2-7
D gene: -
CDR3 length: 13
clone size: -
CDR3 DNA: TGTGCCAGCAGCGTAACAGGGACCGCCGAGCAGTACTTC
CDR3 protein: CASSVTGTAEQYF